Following are 29 T cell receptor beta chains from one sample sequenced in a study of cytomegalovirus exposure and HLA in healthy donors. The PCR ran on 60 Vbeta and 13 Jbeta primers. TCRdb's table, derived via immunoSEQ multiplex PCR, lists solely in-frame clones and lacks some. The repertoire includes under 110,000 clones, 60% to 80% of them detected once, and 2% to 3% sits in the top ten. The specimen was PBMCs. The receptors shown here come from a middle-aged man in good health and CMV-seronegative.

This clone has more than one count but fewer than ten. The chain couples TRBV5-5 to TRBJ2-3; TRBD1 aligns across 9 bases. The length of the CDR3 is 14 residues. The ends lost 3 bases at V and 2 bases at J; junction bases unmatched: 1. Germline V lookup: CDR1 SGHKS, CDR2 YYEKEE (reference sequence). The DNA of the CDR3 is TGTGCCAGCAGCTGGGACAGGGACACAGATACGCAGTATTTT. This gives the protein CASSWDRDTDTQYF.

This sequence joins TRBV5-1 and TRBJ1-4; no definite D call. Trimming cost V 1 base and J 8 bases, with 15 bases left between them. CDR1 is SGHRS, CDR2 YFSETQ, per germline. The CDR3 loop spans 15 amino acids. CDR3 region: CASSLKREVGEKLFF. The CDR3 DNA is TGCGCCAGCAGCTTGAAACGGGAAGTAGGGGAAAAACTGTTTTTT.

The rearrangement uses TRBV7-9 and TRBJ1-2; no reliable D call. The germline V gene encodes CDR1 SEHNR and CDR2 FQNEAQ (reference sequence). The CDR3 has 16 residues. V dropped 0 bases and J dropped 4 bases, with 15 bases sitting between them. The CDR3 spells CASSLAMGLHLYGYTF. The CDR3 bases are TGTGCCAGCAGCTTAGCGATGGGCCTCCATCTCTATGGCTACACCTTC.

The table lists this clone with a count of one. CDR3 sequence: CASTAGVAYNEQFF. CDR3 coding DNA: TGTGCCAGCACTGCGGGGGTTGCCTACAATGAGCAGTTCTTC. The chain couples TRBV9 to TRBJ2-1; 7 bases fit TRBD2. Trimming removed 6 bases from V and 2 bases from J; junction bases left unmatched: 5. The CDR3 spans 14 residues. The V gene's germline CDR1 is SGDLS and CDR2 YYNGEE. Based on the CDR3 plus reference TRBV9 and TRBJ2-1, the full variable domain is DSGVTQTPKHLITATGQRVTLRCSPRSGDLSVYWYQQSLDQGLQFLIQYYNGEERAKGNILERFSAQQFPDLHSELNLSSLELGDSALYFCASTAGVAYNEQFFGPGTRLTVL.

DNA for the CDR3: TGCGCCAGCAGCAACCGACAGGGGGGCTACACCTTC. Translation gives CASSNRQGGYTF. The J gene is TRBJ1-2, the V gene TRBV4-1; TRBD1 matches 8 bases. V lost 5 bases, J lost 8 bases, and 4 bases stayed unmatched. The germline gives CDR1 MGHRA, CDR2 YSYEKL. CDR3 size: 12 residues.

Written as DNA, the CDR3 is TGTGCCAGCAGGCAGATCGACAGGGCGGGTGGAGGCTACACCTTC. Protein sequence: CASRQIDRAGGGYTF. The chain joins TRBV6-5 to TRBJ1-2; TRBD1 matches at 7 bases. Germline CDR1 is MNHEY and CDR2 is SVGAGI. J gave up 8 bases and V 6 bases, and 15 bases lay outside the gene matches. The CDR3 consists of 15 residues.

The chain couples TRBV2 to TRBJ2-1; 9 bases line up with TRBD2. Germline-derived CDR1 and CDR2 are SNHLY and FYNNEI. This CDR3 is built from 15 residues. Unmatched junction bases numbered 2, after V lost 2 bases and J lost 3 bases. The CDR3 nucleotides read TGTGCCAGCAGTGAACGTAGCGGGGGCTACAATGAGCAGTTCTTC. As protein: CASSERSGGYNEQFF.

This chain links TRBV10-2 with TRBJ2-1, with TRBD2 matching over 10 bases. The V gene's germline CDR1 is WSHSY and CDR2 SAAADI. This CDR3 is 16 amino acids long. V trimming: 0 bases; J trimming: 3 bases; junction bases outside the gene matches: 2. CDR3 DNA sequence: TGCGCCAGCAGTGAGTCTGGACTAGCGGTCTACAATGAGCAGTTCTTC. Amino acids: CASSESGLAVYNEQFF.

This chain uses TRBV10-3 with TRBJ2-7, with 8 bases that match TRBD1. This CDR3 has 12 residues. Germline V gene sequence: CDR1 ENHRY, CDR2 SYGVKD. Germline trimming cut 10 bases from V and 4 bases from J; bases unmatched to any gene: 6. The chain's CDR3 is CASGQGDYEQYF. The CDR3 DNA sequence: TGTGCCAGCGGACAGGGTGATTACGAGCAGTACTTC.

This clone was detected only a few times. The rearrangement joins TRBV7-2 to TRBJ2-1; 16 nucleotides match TRBD2. The CDR3 totals 14 residues. Germline assignment: CDR1 SGHTA and CDR2 FQGNSA. Trimming at V came to 1 base and at J to 16 bases, leaving 4 bases not matched to a gene. CDR3 coding DNA: TGTGCCAGCAGCTTAGTGGGGACTAGCGGGGGGGAATTCTTC. It encodes CASSLVGTSGGEFF. Based on the CDR3 plus reference TRBV7-2 and TRBJ2-1, the full variable domain is GAGVSQSPSNKVTEKGKDVELRCDPISGHTALYWYRQSLGQGLEFLIYFQGNSAPDKSGLPSDRFSAERTGGSVSTLTIQRTQQEDSAVYLCASSLVGTSGGEFFGPGTRLTVL.

The chain combines TRBV14 with TRBJ2-1, with 11 bases matching TRBD2. The CDR3 consists of 15 residues. V dropped 1 base and J dropped 7; count of bases not matched to a gene: 3. CDR1 and CDR2 from the germline V gene are SGHDN and FVKESK. CDR3 sequence reads: CASSQGLAGLNEQFF. The CDR3 nucleotides are TGTGCCAGCAGCCAAGGACTAGCGGGGCTGAATGAGCAGTTCTTC. The whole variable domain, remainder taken from reference TRBV14 and TRBJ2-1, is EAGVTQFPSHSVIEKGQTVTLRCDPISGHDNLYWYRRVMGKEIKFLLHFVKESKQDESGMPNNRFLAERTGGTYSTLKVQPAELEDSGVYFCASSQGLAGLNEQFFGPGTRLTVL.

This clone was seen only a few times. Other nucleotide sequences in the sample specify the same CDR3. The chain joins TRBV18 to TRBJ2-5, with D maybe TRBD2 (6 bases). The CDR3 totals 12 residues. Germline V gene data show CDR1 as KGHSH and CDR2 as LQKENI. The germline V and J ends were trimmed by 2 bases and 5 bases, with 6 bases remaining between them. The CDR3, as DNA: TGTGCCAGCTCACCAGGGGGGGAGACCCAGTACTTC. Protein: CASSPGGETQYF.

This sequence joins TRBV6-5 and TRBJ2-7; D ambiguous. V was pared by 5 bases and J by 0 bases, with 5 bases between. The CDR3 loop spans 12 amino acids. Germline CDR1 is MNHEY and CDR2 is SVGAGI. The DNA of the CDR3 is TGTGCCAGCAGTAGGAGCTCCTACGAGCAGTACTTC. It is translated as CASSRSSYEQYF.

This clone was detected only a few times. The rearrangement uses TRBV6-6 and TRBJ1-1; 8 bases map to TRBD1. V shed 6 bases and J 6 bases; nucleotides not matched to a gene: 9. This CDR3 is built from 14 residues. Germline V gene lookup returns CDR1 MNHNY and CDR2 SVGAGI (reference sequence). The CDR3 nucleotides are TGTGCCAGCAGGATTGGATCAGGGGGCCCTGAAGCTTTCTTT. Translation gives CASRIGSGGPEAFF.

The CDR3 protein is CASSDDSYYTDTQYF. The CDR3, as DNA: TGCGCCAGCAGCGACGACAGTTATTACACAGATACGCAGTATTTT. The chain carries TRBV4-1 and TRBJ2-3, with D possibly TRBD1 on 5 matching bases. V lost 5 bases to trimming and J lost 2 bases, with 14 bases between them. The germline V gene has CDR1 MGHRA and CDR2 YSYEKL. The CDR3 runs 15 residues.

The chain carries TRBV21-1 and TRBJ1-1; TRBD1 reflects the table's D call only, with no check against the DNA. TRBV21-1 is marked as a pseudogene. The CDR3 covers 18 residues. This CDR3 reads CASSKVPRAGESLAEAFF. CDR3 DNA: TGTGCCAGCAGCAAAGTCCCCCGGGCAGGGGAATCTCTCGCTGAAGCTTTCTTT.

The chain is built from TRBV19 and TRBJ2-6; D possibly corresponds to TRBD2 (5 bases). V lost 6 bases to trimming and J lost 0 bases, with 12 bases between them. From germline, CDR1 is LNHDA and CDR2 SQIVND (reference sequence). The CDR3 extends over 16 amino acids. The CDR3 loop is CASSRYGDSGANVLTF. The CDR3 nucleotides read TGTGCCAGTAGCCGATACGGGGACTCTGGGGCCAACGTCCTGACTTTC.

The chain couples TRBV19 to TRBJ2-5, with 10 positions matching TRBD2. The V gene's germline CDR1 is LNHDA and CDR2 SQIVND (reference sequence). This CDR3 is built from 15 residues. Trimming at V came to 8 bases and at J to 5 bases, leaving 11 bases not matched to a gene. The CDR3 region is CASSRSGGARETQYF. CDR3 nucleotides: TGTGCCAGTTCTCGGAGCGGGGGGGCCAGGGAGACCCAGTACTTC.

The CDR3 nucleotides read TGTGCCAGCAGTGGTTTTGGGAGGCAGCCCCAGCATTTT. Encoded protein: CASSGFGRQPQHF. The chain couples TRBV6-5 to TRBJ1-5; D gene uncertain. Germline V CDR1 and CDR2: MNHEY, SVGAGI. Trimming pared 5 bases from V and 7 bases from J, leaving 12 bases between. This CDR3 is built from 13 residues.

The chain has TRBV7-8 and TRBJ2-2; 9 nucleotides match TRBD1. The CDR3 runs 17 residues. Germline trimming cut 5 bases from V and 5 bases from J; bases unmatched to any gene: 12. Germline CDR1 SGHVS, CDR2 FQNEAQ. The CDR3 is CASSPQGGTGNTGELFF. CDR3 bases: TGTGCCAGCAGCCCCCAGGGGGGGACAGGGAATACCGGGGAGCTGTTTTTT.

The chain has TRBV29-1 and TRBJ2-1; perhaps TRBD1 as D (7 bases). CDR1 and CDR2 from the germline V gene are SQVTM and ANQGSEA. The CDR3 has 14 residues. Deletions cut 2 bases from V and 7 bases from J, with 15 bases between. For the CDR3, the DNA is TGCAGCGTTGAAAAGGGGGCGGCGGGGAATGAGCAGTTCTTC. It codes for CSVEKGAAGNEQFF.

The chain recombines TRBV7-3 with TRBJ1-5; D gene uncertain. V lost 0 bases and J lost 8, with 14 bases in between. This CDR3 is built from 15 residues. Germline V CDR1 and CDR2: SGHTA, FQGTGA. The DNA for the CDR3 is TGTGCCAGCAGCTTAACTGTGCGGCGTGTGGAGCCCCAGCATTTT. Residues: CASSLTVRRVEPQHF.

The chain uses TRBV5-1 and TRBJ1-2; 7 bases agree with TRBD1. CDR3 length equals 14 residues. In germline, CDR1 is SGHRS, CDR2 YFSETQ. Trimming at V came to 7 bases and at J to 4 bases, leaving 10 bases not matched to a gene. The CDR3 here is CASRRSEGAYGYTF. In nucleotides, the CDR3 is TGCGCCAGCCGCCGTTCTGAGGGGGCCTATGGCTACACCTTC.

The gene calls are TRBV7-7 and TRBJ2-5; possibly TRBD1 for D (5 bases). Germline lookup yields CDR1 SSHAT and CDR2 FNYEAQ (reference sequence). V gave up 5 bases and J gave up 4 bases, with 17 bases separating them. The CDR3 contains 15 residues. As DNA, the CDR3 is TGTGCCAGCAGCCCAATTGGGGCGCGTGGAGAGACCCAGTACTTC. It is translated as CASSPIGARGETQYF.

This chain links TRBV19 with TRBJ1-2; D unresolved. Trimming took off 7 bases at V and 5 bases at J, with 17 bases between the two ends. The germline CDR1 and CDR2 sequences are LNHDA and SQIVND (reference sequence). This CDR3 is built from 14 residues. The CDR3 DNA sequence: TGTGCCAGTACGCCGCGGGAGGTACGGTATGGCTACACCTTC. Translating gives CASTPREVRYGYTF.

Concerning this clone: Different DNA sequences within this sample yield the same CDR3. The V gene is TRBV5-6, the J gene TRBJ2-7, with a tentative D call TRBD1 (5 bases). Germline V gene data show CDR1 as SGHDT and CDR2 as YYEEEE. The V end was cut by 1 base, the J end by 0 bases, with 14 bases between. The CDR3 has 16 amino acids. The CDR3 reads CASSLNIGRVSYEQYF. The CDR3 region has the DNA TGTGCCAGCAGCTTGAATATAGGCAGGGTCTCCTACGAGCAGTACTTC. Using reference TRBV5-6 and TRBJ2-7 for the parts outside the CDR3, the full variable domain is DAGVTQSPTHLIKTRGQQVTLRCSPKSGHDTVSWYQQALGQGPQFIFQYYEEEERQRGNFPDRFSGHQFPNYSSELNVNALLLGDSALYLCASSLNIGRVSYEQYFGPGTRLTVT.

V gene TRBV5-1 combines with J gene TRBJ1-6, with D possibly TRBD1 on 6 matching bases. The CDR3 sequence is 14 residues long. Trimming took 6 bases from V and 9 from J, leaving 16 bases between them. Germline lookup yields CDR1 SGHRS and CDR2 YFSETQ. In DNA form, the CDR3 reads TGCGCCAGCACGGAGGACAGAGACACTTCACCCCTCCACTTT. Residues: CASTEDRDTSPLHF.

This sequence joins TRBV5-1 and TRBJ1-2; 7 bases map to TRBD1. Germline CDR1 is SGHRS and CDR2 is YFSETQ. This CDR3 region has 14 residues. V shed 0 bases, J shed 5 bases, and the junction held 4 bases outside the gene matches. The CDR3 loop is CASSLGGQTYGYTF. CDR3 sequence (DNA): TGCGCCAGCAGCTTGGGGGGACAGACTTATGGCTACACCTTC.

The sample holds a few counts of this clone. This chain connects TRBV9 to TRBJ2-7; 7 positions agree with TRBD2. The length of the CDR3 is 16 residues. The V gene end was trimmed by 0 bases and the J gene end by 4 bases; junction bases not matched to a gene: 10. Per the germline V gene, CDR1 is SGDLS and CDR2 is YYNGEE. The CDR3 DNA reads TGTGCCAGCAGCGTAGGGGTTGGGAGGGATCTGTACGAGCAGTACTTC. This codes for CASSVGVGRDLYEQYF.